This T cell receptor beta chain was recorded in a study of T cell repertoires in cytomegalovirus infection. MiXCR was run by TCRdb on the reads, yielding one entry per CDR3 protein. The sample lists about 190,000 distinct CDR3 sequences; about 30% were seen once. This clonotype was counted a few times. Its antigen is not identified. Study-wide findings and caveats: CMV carriers having the relevant HLA were flagged by cumulative public TCR beta family frequency. The ex vivo response showed dominance by HLA-C-restricted CMV-specific TCR beta clonotypes.

J was trimmed by 2 bases and V by 3 bases; bases with no gene match: 11. The CDR3 spans 17 residues. This rearrangement joins TRBV12-3 or TRBV12-4 to TRBJ1-2; 8 bases are shared with TRBD1. The TCR originated in a human donor in good health (CMV status not recorded). Some clones in this sample may be carry-over from other donors' samples. Sample: PBMCs. CDR3 DNA: TGTGCCAGCAGTTTTTATGCGGGGGACAGGAGAAACTATGGCTACACCTTC. Encoded protein: CASSFYAGDRRNYGYTF.